The 21 T cell receptor beta chains below come from one sample, sequenced in a study of shared clonotypes between healthy human individuals. The method was immunoSEQ multiplex PCR; TCRdb's version includes in-frame clones alone and lacks a portion of them. The sample yields 1.6 million or so clones, 95% to 97% seen once. The sequenced sample consisted of naive CD4+ T cells sorted from blood. The subset: CD45RA+ positively selected. These TCRs come from a man aged 30 to 39 in good health.

Details on this clone: The same CDR3 is also encoded by other DNA sequences in this sample. This rearrangement joins TRBV5-4 to TRBJ1-1; D is uncertain. Per germline, CDR1 SGHNT and CDR2 YYREEE (reference sequence). The V end lost 4 bases, the J end lost 1 base, and 11 bases lay between the germline ends. The CDR3 is 14 amino acids. The CDR3 DNA follows: TGTGCCAGCAGCCCCCGGACGGGGAACACTGAAGCTTTCTTT. Translation: CASSPRTGNTEAFF.

The V and J genes are TRBV6-1 and TRBJ2-3; D may be TRBD2 (7 bases). Per the germline V gene, CDR1 is MNHNS and CDR2 is SASEGT. V was trimmed by 1 base and J by 3 bases, leaving 11 bases between them. This CDR3 has 15 amino acids. CDR3 bases: TGTGCCAGCAGTGAAGGGGGGGGCTGGACAGATACGCAGTATTTT. Amino acids: CASSEGGGWTDTQYF.

J is TRBJ2-7 and V is TRBV5-1; TRBD2 aligns across 7 bases. Looked up from germline, CDR1 is SGHRS and CDR2 is YFSETQ. The CDR3 runs to 14 residues. Germline trimming cut 3 bases from V and 0 bases from J; bases unmatched to any gene: 3. CDR3 sequence (DNA): TGCGCCAGCAGCTCGGCGGGAGACTCCTACGAGCAGTACTTC. This gives the protein CASSSAGDSYEQYF.

V gene TRBV6-6 combines with J gene TRBJ2-6, with D perhaps TRBD1 (6 bases). Per the germline V gene, CDR1 is MNHNY and CDR2 is SVGAGI (reference sequence). Trimming took 0 bases from V and 0 from J, leaving 6 bases between them. This CDR3 region has 16 residues. Here the CDR3 reads CASSYSDSSGANVLTF. The CDR3 DNA follows: TGTGCCAGCAGTTACTCGGACAGCTCTGGGGCCAACGTCCTGACTTTC.

A single count supports this clone. The J gene is TRBJ2-2, the V gene TRBV10-3; no clear D gene. Germline V gene lookup returns CDR1 ENHRY and CDR2 SYGVKD. This CDR3 is built from 14 residues. V was trimmed by 7 bases and J by 3 bases, leaving 12 bases between them. The CDR3 sequence: CAIKPRADTGELFF. CDR3 DNA sequence: TGTGCCATCAAACCCCGGGCCGACACCGGGGAGCTGTTTTTT.

The chain recombines TRBV7-9 with TRBJ2-7, with D possibly being TRBD2 (5 bases). The CDR3 has 13 residues. Germline-derived CDR1 and CDR2 are SEHNR and FQNEAQ (reference sequence). Trimming removed 5 bases at V and 3 bases at J, with 11 bases between. CDR3 coding DNA: TGTGCCAGCAGCGAGAGGGTCCTCTACGAGCAGTACTTC. The encoded protein is CASSERVLYEQYF. The whole variable domain, remainder taken from reference TRBV7-9 and TRBJ2-7, is DTGVSQNPRHKITKRGQNVTFRCDPISEHNRLYWYRQTLGQGPEFLTYFQNEAQLEKSRLLSDRFSAERPKGSFSTLEIQRTEQGDSAMYLCASSERVLYEQYFGPGTRLTVT.

The rearrangement links TRBV28 to TRBJ2-7, with 12 nucleotides matching TRBD2. With V trimmed by 6 bases and J by 0 bases, 15 bases remained unmatched. This CDR3 has 19 residues. Germline lookup yields CDR1 MDHEN and CDR2 SYDVKM. In DNA form, the CDR3 reads TGTGCCAGCAGATCCGGAAGCCCGGGACTAGCGGGTGCCTCCTACGAGCAGTACTTC. Translated: CASRSGSPGLAGASYEQYF.

The chain combines TRBV10-3 with TRBJ2-1; 7 bases agree with TRBD1. This CDR3 has 15 residues. From germline, CDR1 is ENHRY and CDR2 SYGVKD. The V and J ends lost 6 bases and 5 bases, in that order; junction bases with no gene match: 10. CDR3 coding DNA: TGTGCCATCAGCCCCTCGACAGGGCGAAACAATGAGCAGTTCTTC. Amino acids: CAISPSTGRNNEQFF.

The chain uses TRBV7-9 and TRBJ2-2, with D uncertain. CDR1 and CDR2 from the germline V gene are SEHNR and FQNEAQ (reference sequence). The CDR3 runs 11 residues. CDR3 DNA: TGTGGGGCCGGGAACACCGGGGAGCTGTTTTTT. It codes for CGAGNTGELFF.

This clone came up a few times. This chain links TRBV25-1 with TRBJ1-5, with a tentative D call TRBD1 (5 bases). V was clipped by 3 bases and J by 7 bases, with 7 bases between them. From germline, CDR1 is MGHDK and CDR2 SYGVNS. This CDR3 has 12 amino acids. CDR3 sequence: CASSDGGQPQHF. Here the CDR3 DNA reads TGTGCCAGCAGTGACGGGGGGCAGCCCCAGCATTTT.

The chain recombines TRBV5-1 with TRBJ2-3, with 8 positions matching TRBD1. CDR1 is SGHRS, CDR2 YFSETQ, per germline. The length of the CDR3 is 14 residues. The V gene end was trimmed by 4 bases and the J gene end by 1 base; junction bases not matched to a gene: 2. CDR3 bases: TGCGCCAGCAGCCGGGACAGGCGCACAGATACGCAGTATTTT. It is translated as CASSRDRRTDTQYF.

The chain couples TRBV19 to TRBJ2-7; perhaps D is TRBD1 or TRBD2 (5 bases each). The germline gives CDR1 LNHDA, CDR2 SQIVND (reference sequence). V dropped 4 bases and J dropped 5 bases, with 15 bases sitting between them. The CDR3 consists of 14 residues. This CDR3 is CASSTKLGTHEQYF. The DNA for the CDR3 is TGTGCCAGTAGTACCAAATTAGGGACCCACGAGCAGTACTTC.

Of note for this clone: In the same sample, other DNA sequences code for this CDR3. The rearrangement uses TRBV5-6 and TRBJ2-2; D uncertain. This CDR3 has 13 residues. V gave up 0 bases and J gave up 6 bases, with 6 bases separating them. Germline-derived CDR1 and CDR2 are SGHDT and YYEEEE. The CDR3 protein is CASSLVGPGELFF. The CDR3 DNA reads TGTGCCAGCAGCTTGGTTGGCCCCGGGGAGCTGTTTTTT.

V usage is TRBV29-1 and J usage is TRBJ1-1; D is uncertain. The CDR3 is made up of 12 amino acids. V was cut by 1 base and J by 5 bases, with 8 bases left in between. Germline V gives CDR1 SQVTM, CDR2 ANQGSEA. The CDR3 DNA sequence: TGCAGCGTTGAAGGGTCGAGGACTGAAGCTTTCTTT. It codes for CSVEGSRTEAFF.

The V call is TRBV19, the J call TRBJ2-1, with 16 bases matching TRBD2. CDR1 is LNHDA and CDR2 is SQIVND in the germline V gene (reference sequence). V lost 6 bases and J lost 4; bases outside the gene matches: 9. This CDR3 comprises 18 residues. CDR3 amino acids: CASSLPGLAGGAYNEQFF. The CDR3, as DNA: TGTGCCAGTAGCCTCCCGGGACTAGCGGGAGGGGCTTACAATGAGCAGTTCTTC.

The chain has TRBV14 and TRBJ1-2; D gene uncertain. Germline V lookup: CDR1 SGHDN, CDR2 FVKESK. CDR3 size: 11 residues. The germline V and J ends were trimmed by 1 base and 6 bases, with 3 bases remaining between them. In nucleotides, the CDR3 is TGTGCCAGCAGCCAAGCACATGGCTACACCTTC. This gives the protein CASSQAHGYTF.

This chain uses TRBV27 with TRBJ1-5; 7 bases line up with TRBD1. The CDR3 is 15 amino acids. V gave up 3 bases and J gave up 3 bases; unmatched junction bases: 5. From germline, CDR1 is MNHEY and CDR2 SMNVEV (reference sequence). The CDR3 reads CASSFSDRDNQPQHF. In DNA form, the CDR3 reads TGTGCCAGCAGTTTCTCAGACAGGGACAATCAGCCCCAGCATTTT.

V is TRBV5-6 and J is TRBJ2-5; the match to TRBD2 covers 8 bases. The CDR3 contains 15 residues. Germline CDR1 and CDR2: SGHDT and YYEEEE. Trimming at V came to 0 bases and at J to 2 bases, leaving 3 bases not matched to a gene. The CDR3 protein is CASSLVVAGQETQYF. The CDR3 nucleotides are TGTGCCAGCAGCTTGGTAGTAGCGGGACAAGAGACCCAGTACTTC.

J is TRBJ1-4 and V is TRBV4-3, with D possibly matching TRBD1 (6 bases). V was cut by 0 bases and J by 10 bases, with 18 bases left in between. The germline V gene has CDR1 LGHNA and CDR2 YSLEER. The CDR3 has 16 amino acids. CDR3 protein: CASSQDTGTWSGKLFF. The CDR3 DNA sequence: TGCGCCAGCAGCCAAGATACAGGGACGTGGTCCGGAAAACTGTTTTTT.

The chain joins TRBV6-6 to TRBJ2-7; 7 nucleotides match TRBD2. This CDR3 has 15 amino acids. The J segment lost 5 bases and the V segment lost 5 bases, leaving 12 bases of the junction unmatched. Per the germline V gene, CDR1 is MNHNY and CDR2 is SVGAGI (reference sequence). In DNA form, the CDR3 reads TGTGCCAGCAGTCAGCAGACTAGCTGGACGGACGAGCAGTACTTC. Translated: CASSQQTSWTDEQYF.

The V call is TRBV7-9, the J call TRBJ2-5, with D possibly being TRBD1 (5 bases). V lost 3 bases to trimming and J lost 3 bases, with 8 bases between them. Germline CDR1 reads SEHNR; CDR2 reads FQNEAQ (reference sequence). This CDR3 spans 13 amino acids. The CDR3 reads CASSFGAKETQYF. As DNA, the CDR3 is TGTGCCAGCAGCTTTGGGGCGAAAGAGACCCAGTACTTC.